The rows below give T cell receptor beta chains drawn from one sample of a study of T cells in Graves' hyperthyroidism and ophthalmopathy. TCRdb processed the multiplex PCR reads anew with MiXCR; each CDR3 protein has one entry. This sample has hundreds of thousands of distinct CDR3 sequences, with roughly 15% found just once. Source material: blood. The receptors derive from a woman aged 18-35 years with Graves' hyperthyroidism. Each CDR3 is given with its conserved first and last residue. Fields, in order: clone size, J gene, V gene, D gene, CDR3 protein, CDR3 DNA. D genes are given only for firm matches. For some rows the clone size is stated as once, few or many, or as a class when expanded; others skip it.

.,TRBJ2-7,TRBV27,.,CASSPFPREARYEQYF,TGTGCCAGCAGTCCATTCCCCCGCGAGGCTAGGTACGAGCAGTACTTC
many,TRBJ2-1,TRBV7-3,TRBD2,CASSLSHRLAGLNEQFF,TGTGCCAGCAGCTTATCCCACCGACTAGCGGGACTCAATGAGCAGTTCTTC
once,TRBJ2-1,TRBV4-1,TRBD1,CASSLLSPGQGAHEQFF,TGCGCCAGCAGCCTCCTCTCACCGGGACAGGGGGCGCATGAGCAGTTCTTC
.,TRBJ2-2,TRBV12-3/TRBV12-4,.,CASSSLMAVRTGELFF,TGTGCCAGCAGTTCACTTATGGCCGTAAGGACCGGGGAGCTGTTTTTT
few,TRBJ2-5,TRBV24-1,TRBD2,CATSDSGTKETQYF,TGTGCCACCAGTGATTCCGGGACTAAAGAGACCCAGTACTTC
many,TRBJ2-7,TRBV7-6,.,CASSPQAGLNYEQYF,TGTGCCAGCAGCCCCCAAGCCGGACTCAACTACGAGCAGTACTTC
.,TRBJ1-1,TRBV25-1,TRBD1,CASSGDSRTEAFF,TGCGCTAGCAGTGGGGACAGCCGGACTGAAGCTTTCTTT
many,TRBJ1-1,TRBV3-1,.,CASSQDSEGFF,TGTGCCAGCAGCCAAGATTCAGAAGGTTTCTTT
many,TRBJ2-3,TRBV20-1,.,CSAQRPSTDTQYF,TGCAGTGCCCAGCGGCCTAGCACAGATACGCAGTATTTT
many,TRBJ2-7,TRBV2,.,CASSEGDGGSYEQYF,TGTGCCAGCAGTGAGGGGGACGGGGGCTCCTACGAGCAGTACTTC
once,TRBJ1-4,TRBV5-1,TRBD1,CASSGGQGVDNEKLFF,TGCGCCAGCAGCGGGGGACAGGGCGTCGATAATGAAAAACTGTTTTTT
many,TRBJ2-1,TRBV12-3/TRBV12-4,TRBD1,CASSLGQGAFNEQFF,TGTGCCAGCAGTTTAGGGCAGGGGGCGTTCAATGAGCAGTTCTTC
many,TRBJ2-1,TRBV13,TRBD2,CASSLTGGFVSYNEQFF,TGTGCCAGCAGCCTGACGGGGGGATTCGTCTCCTACAATGAGCAGTTCTTC
many,TRBJ2-5,TRBV4-3,.,CASSQGGGQETQYF,TGTGCCAGCAGCCAAGGGGGGGGGCAGGAGACCCAGTACTTC
many,TRBJ2-5,TRBV10-3,.,CAISERTEETQYF,TGTGCCATCAGTGAAAGGACAGAGGAGACCCAGTACTTC
many,TRBJ2-7,TRBV7-2,.,CASTPGGGQYF,TGTGCCAGCACCCCTGGAGGCGGGCAGTACTTC
.,TRBJ2-6,TRBV2,.,CASSEATSGANALTF,TGTGCCAGCAGTGAGGCCACCTCTGGGGCCAACGCCCTGACTTTC
.,TRBJ2-1,TRBV5-4,TRBD1,CASKSQGSNEQFF,TGTGCCAGCAAGTCACAGGGGTCTAATGAGCAGTTCTTC
few,TRBJ1-5,TRBV27,.,CASKGGNSNQPQHF,TGTGCCAGCAAGGGTGGGAATAGCAATCAGCCCCAGCATTTT
many,TRBJ2-3,TRBV7-3,.,CASSLSPGTDTQYF,TGTGCCAGCAGCTTATCTCCGGGGACAGATACGCAGTATTTT
.,TRBJ1-5,TRBV12-3/TRBV12-4,.,CASSGPGQSAAYSNQPQHF,TGTGCCAGCAGTGGCCCCGGACAGAGCGCCGCTTATAGCAATCAGCCCCAGCATTTT
few,TRBJ1-6,TRBV9,TRBD1,CASSQGTGANSPLHF,TGTGCCAGCAGCCAGGGGACAGGGGCAAATTCACCCCTCCACTTT
few,TRBJ2-7,TRBV2,.,CASRRGQTGSYEQYF,TGTGCCAGCAGGAGAGGACAGACCGGCTCCTACGAGCAGTACTTC
.,TRBJ2-7,TRBV11-2,.,CASSSVAHEQYF,TGTGCCAGCAGCTCAGTGGCCCACGAGCAGTACTTC
many,TRBJ1-2,TRBV2,.,CASSLAPIYGYTF,TGTGCCAGCAGTCTTGCCCCAATTTATGGCTACACCTTC
few,TRBJ1-2,TRBV7-9,TRBD1,CASSETGVKSYTF,TGTGCCAGCAGCGAGACAGGGGTGAAGAGCTACACCTTC
.,TRBJ2-2,TRBV5-4,.,CASTSRQANTGELFF,TGTGCCAGCACGTCTCGACAGGCGAACACCGGGGAGCTGTTTTTT
.,TRBJ2-6,TRBV7-9,.,CASGRSGANVLTF,TGTGCCAGCGGGCGCTCTGGGGCCAACGTCCTGACTTTC
many,TRBJ1-1,TRBV7-2,.,CASNSLGWNTEAFF,TGTGCCAGCAACAGCTTAGGGTGGAACACTGAAGCTTTCTTT
few,TRBJ2-7,TRBV4-2,.,CASSHNSRAGEQYF,TGTGCCAGCAGCCACAACAGCCGAGCCGGCGAGCAGTACTTC
.,TRBJ2-1,TRBV6-2/TRBV6-3,.,CASSYSSFNEQFF,TGTGCCAGCAGTTACTCGAGCTTCAATGAGCAGTTCTTC
.,TRBJ2-1,TRBV10-3,.,CAISGQGKVNEQFF,TGTGCCATCAGTGGTCAGGGTAAGGTAAATGAGCAGTTCTTC
few,TRBJ2-5,TRBV20-1,.,CSASTEGRRETQYF,TGCAGTGCTAGTACTGAGGGGAGGAGGGAGACCCAGTACTTC
many,TRBJ1-1,TRBV19,TRBD1,CASSRDRDTEAFF,TGTGCCAGCAGCAGGGACAGAGACACTGAAGCTTTCTTT
few,TRBJ1-5,TRBV6-1,.,CASSEWAGNQPQHF,TGTGCCAGCAGTGAGTGGGCAGGTAATCAGCCCCAGCATTTT
many,TRBJ2-7,TRBV30,.,CAWSGRPHEQYF,TGTGCCTGGAGCGGGAGACCCCACGAGCAGTACTTC
.,TRBJ1-2,TRBV19,.,CASSIQGPFGGYTF,TGTGCCAGTAGTATACAGGGCCCTTTTGGAGGCTACACCTTC
.,TRBJ2-2,TRBV3-1,.,CASRDTLNTGELFF,TGTGCCAGCAGGGACACCCTGAACACCGGGGAGCTGTTTTTT
many,TRBJ2-5,TRBV20-1,TRBD2,CSGGGSAETQYF,TGCAGTGGTGGCGGGAGCGCAGAGACCCAGTACTTC
many,TRBJ1-2,TRBV12-5,.,CASGLVRSDVPNYGYTF,TGTGCTAGTGGTTTGGTAAGGTCAGATGTACCGAACTATGGCTACACCTTC
few,TRBJ2-5,TRBV7-8,TRBD2,CASSAGLAGGLMRFGTQYF,TGTGCCAGCAGCGCGGGACTAGCGGGAGGACTTATGAGGTTTGGGACCCAGTACTTC
many,TRBJ2-1,TRBV7-3,.,CASSLKRASSYNEQFF,TGTGCCAGCAGCTTAAAGCGGGCCAGCTCCTACAATGAGCAGTTCTTC
few,TRBJ1-2,TRBV4-2,.,CASSQDGGGKGYTF,TGTGCCAGCAGCCAAGATGGGGGGGGTAAAGGCTACACCTTC
.,TRBJ2-3,TRBV10-3,.,CAINRASDDTQYF,TGTGCCATCAACCGAGCTAGCGACGATACGCAGTATTTT
.,TRBJ2-1,TRBV14,TRBD2,CASSHAGTSGIRSYNEQFF,TGTGCCAGCAGCCATGCCGGGACTAGCGGGATACGCTCCTACAATGAGCAGTTCTTC
few,TRBJ1-5,TRBV18,.,CASSPGGARGQPQHF,TGTGCCAGCTCACCAGGGGGGGCTCGGGGTCAGCCCCAGCATTTT
few,TRBJ2-3,TRBV28,TRBD1,CASSPLQGAGWPATDTQYF,TGTGCCAGCAGTCCACTACAGGGGGCCGGTTGGCCTGCCACAGATACGCAGTATTTT